The table lists the clone carrying this TCR beta chain with a count of one. V lost 0 bases to trimming and J lost 4 bases, with 15 bases between them. The CDR3 has 15 amino acids. CDR1 and CDR2 (germline): GTSNPN, SVGIG (reference sequence). The data belong to a study of blood T cell repertoires in COVID-19. TCRdb's table, derived via immunoSEQ multiplex PCR, lists solely in-frame clones and lacks some. The table shows about 140,000 clones, with 85% occurring only once. The receptor was isolated from a man in his fifties or sixties with acute or convalescent COVID-19. The source material was peripheral blood. V and J are TRBV30 and TRBJ1-2, with D perhaps matching TRBD1 (6 bases). The CDR3 loop reads CAWSVRLRGGYGYTF. The CDR3 DNA reads TGTGCCTGGAGTGTACGATTGAGGGGGGGCTATGGCTACACCTTC. Looking up the rest from reference TRBV30 and TRBJ1-2 gives the full variable domain: SQTIHQWPATLVQPVGSPLSLECTVEGTSNPNLYWYRQAAGRGLQLLFYSVGIGQISSEVPQNLSASRPQDRQFILSSKKLLLSDSGFYLCAWSVRLRGGYGYTFGSGTRLTVV.